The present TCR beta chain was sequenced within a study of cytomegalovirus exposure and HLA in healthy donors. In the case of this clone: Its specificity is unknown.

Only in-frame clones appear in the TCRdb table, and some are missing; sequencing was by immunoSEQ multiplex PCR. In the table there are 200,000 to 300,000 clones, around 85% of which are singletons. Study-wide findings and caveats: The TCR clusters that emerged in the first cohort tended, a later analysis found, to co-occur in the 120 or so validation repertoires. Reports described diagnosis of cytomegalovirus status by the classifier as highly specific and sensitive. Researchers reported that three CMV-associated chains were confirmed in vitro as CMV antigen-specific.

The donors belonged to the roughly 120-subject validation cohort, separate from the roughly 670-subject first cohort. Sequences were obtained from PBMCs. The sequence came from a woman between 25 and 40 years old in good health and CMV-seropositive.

CDR3 nucleotide sequence: TGTGCCAGCAGTGTAGAGAGGAGGTCCTACGAGCAGTACTTC. Translated: CASSVERRSYEQYF. V gene TRBV2 combines with J gene TRBJ2-7, with D possibly matching TRBD2 (5 bases). Deletions cut 4 bases from V and 1 base from J, with 11 bases between. CDR1 SNHLY and CDR2 FYNNEI come from the germline V gene. This CDR3 is 14 amino acids long.